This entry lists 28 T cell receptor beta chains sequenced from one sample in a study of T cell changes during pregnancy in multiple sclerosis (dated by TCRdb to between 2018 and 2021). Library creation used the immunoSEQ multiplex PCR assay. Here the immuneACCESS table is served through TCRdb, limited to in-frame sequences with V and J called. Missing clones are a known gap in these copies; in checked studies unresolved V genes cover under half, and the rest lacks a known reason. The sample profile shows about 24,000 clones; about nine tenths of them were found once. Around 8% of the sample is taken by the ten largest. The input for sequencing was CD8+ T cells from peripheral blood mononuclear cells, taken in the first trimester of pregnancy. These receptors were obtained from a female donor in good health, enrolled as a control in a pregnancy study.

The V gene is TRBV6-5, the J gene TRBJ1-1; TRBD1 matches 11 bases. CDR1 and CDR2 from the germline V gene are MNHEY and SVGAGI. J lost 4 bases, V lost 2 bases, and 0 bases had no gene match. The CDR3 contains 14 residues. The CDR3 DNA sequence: TGTGCCAGCAGTTACGGGACAGGGGGCACTGAAGCTTTCTTT. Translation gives CASSYGTGGTEAFF.

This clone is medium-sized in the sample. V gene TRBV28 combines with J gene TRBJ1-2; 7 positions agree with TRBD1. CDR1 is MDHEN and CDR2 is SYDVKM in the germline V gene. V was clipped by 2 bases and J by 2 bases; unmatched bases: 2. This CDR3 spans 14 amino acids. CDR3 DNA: TGTGCCAGCAGTTTAACGGGACAGAACTATGGCTACACCTTC. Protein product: CASSLTGQNYGYTF.

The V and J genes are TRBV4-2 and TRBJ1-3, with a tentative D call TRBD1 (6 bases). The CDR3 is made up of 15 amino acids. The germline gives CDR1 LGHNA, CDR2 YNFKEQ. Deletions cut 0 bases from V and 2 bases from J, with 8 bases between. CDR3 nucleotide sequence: TGTGCCAGCAGCCAAGATCCAGGGGCTGGAAACACCATATATTTT. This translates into CASSQDPGAGNTIYF.

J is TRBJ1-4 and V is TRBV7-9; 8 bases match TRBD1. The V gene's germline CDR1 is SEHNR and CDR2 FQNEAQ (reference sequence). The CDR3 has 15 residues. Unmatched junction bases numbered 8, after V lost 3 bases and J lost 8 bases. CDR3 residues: CASSLADRDSEKLFF. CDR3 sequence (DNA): TGTGCCAGCAGCTTGGCGGACAGGGATAGCGAAAAACTGTTTTTT. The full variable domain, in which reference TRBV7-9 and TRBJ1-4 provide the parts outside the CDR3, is DTGVSQNPRHKITKRGQNVTFRCDPISEHNRLYWYRQTLGQGPEFLTYFQNEAQLEKSRLLSDRFSAERPKGSFSTLEIQRTEQGDSAMYLCASSLADRDSEKLFFGSGTQLSVL.

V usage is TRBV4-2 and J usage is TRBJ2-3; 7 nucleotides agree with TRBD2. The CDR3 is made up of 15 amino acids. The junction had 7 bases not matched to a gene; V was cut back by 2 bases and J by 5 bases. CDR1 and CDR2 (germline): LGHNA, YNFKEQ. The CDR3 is CASSQRLAPVDTQYF. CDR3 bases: TGTGCCAGCAGCCAAAGACTAGCACCGGTAGATACGCAGTATTTT.

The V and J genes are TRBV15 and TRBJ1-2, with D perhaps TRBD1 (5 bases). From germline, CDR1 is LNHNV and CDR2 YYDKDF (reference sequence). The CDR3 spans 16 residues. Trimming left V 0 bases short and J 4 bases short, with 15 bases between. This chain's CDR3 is CATSRDRQGATYGYTF. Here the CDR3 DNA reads TGTGCCACCAGCAGAGATCGGCAGGGCGCGACCTATGGCTACACCTTC.

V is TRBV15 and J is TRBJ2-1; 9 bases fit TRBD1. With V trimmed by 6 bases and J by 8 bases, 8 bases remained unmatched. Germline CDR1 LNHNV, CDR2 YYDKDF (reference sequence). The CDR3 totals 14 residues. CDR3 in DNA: TGTGCCACCAGTGGGACAGGGTCGGCACATGAGCAGTTCTTC. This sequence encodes CATSGTGSAHEQFF.

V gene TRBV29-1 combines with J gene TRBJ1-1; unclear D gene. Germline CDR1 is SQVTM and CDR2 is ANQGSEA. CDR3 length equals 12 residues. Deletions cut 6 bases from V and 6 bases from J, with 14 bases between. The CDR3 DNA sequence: TGCAGCGTAATAGCCACGAGGGCTGAAGCTTTCTTT. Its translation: CSVIATRAEAFF.

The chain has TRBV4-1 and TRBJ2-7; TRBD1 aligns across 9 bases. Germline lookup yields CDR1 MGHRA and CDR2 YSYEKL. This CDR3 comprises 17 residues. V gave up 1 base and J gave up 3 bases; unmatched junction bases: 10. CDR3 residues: CASSQVGQGLFGYEQYF. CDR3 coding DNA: TGCGCCAGCAGCCAAGTGGGACAGGGTCTGTTCGGCTACGAGCAGTACTTC.

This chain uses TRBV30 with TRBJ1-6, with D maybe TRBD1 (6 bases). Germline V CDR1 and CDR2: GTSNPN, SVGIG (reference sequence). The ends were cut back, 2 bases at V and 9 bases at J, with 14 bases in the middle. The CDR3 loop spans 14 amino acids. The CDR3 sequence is CAWSTGLIGSPLHF. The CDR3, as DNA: TGTGCCTGGAGTACAGGGCTGATAGGTTCACCCCTCCACTTT.

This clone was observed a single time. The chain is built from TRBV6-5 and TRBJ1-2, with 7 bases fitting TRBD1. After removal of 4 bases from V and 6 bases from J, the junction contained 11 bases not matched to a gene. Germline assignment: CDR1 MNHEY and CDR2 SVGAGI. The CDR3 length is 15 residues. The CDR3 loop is CASSSTGGGENGYTF. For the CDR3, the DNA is TGTGCCAGCAGTTCCACCGGAGGGGGCGAGAATGGCTACACCTTC.

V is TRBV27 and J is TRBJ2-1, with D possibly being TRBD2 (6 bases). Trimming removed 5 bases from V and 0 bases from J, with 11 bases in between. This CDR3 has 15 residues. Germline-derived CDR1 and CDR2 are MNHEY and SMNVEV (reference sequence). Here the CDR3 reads CASSLLGSSYNEQFF. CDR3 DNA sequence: TGTGCCAGCAGTCTCCTCGGGAGCTCCTACAATGAGCAGTTCTTC.

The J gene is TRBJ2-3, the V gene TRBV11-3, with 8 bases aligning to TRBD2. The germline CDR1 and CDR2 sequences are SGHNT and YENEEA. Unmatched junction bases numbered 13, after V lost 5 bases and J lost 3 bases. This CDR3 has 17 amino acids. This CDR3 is CASSEPALAGGTDTQYF. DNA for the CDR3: TGTGCCAGCAGCGAACCCGCCCTGGCGGGGGGAACAGATACGCAGTATTTT.

CDR3 sequence reads: CATDPGTGEANVLTF. The DNA for the CDR3 is TGTGCCACCGACCCCGGGACGGGGGAGGCCAACGTCCTGACTTTC. The chain combines TRBV7-9 with TRBJ2-6; a possible D gene is TRBD2 (6 bases). CDR3 size: 15 residues. Germline CDR1 and CDR2: SEHNR and FQNEAQ (reference sequence). V was trimmed by 10 bases and J by 6 bases, leaving 19 bases between them.

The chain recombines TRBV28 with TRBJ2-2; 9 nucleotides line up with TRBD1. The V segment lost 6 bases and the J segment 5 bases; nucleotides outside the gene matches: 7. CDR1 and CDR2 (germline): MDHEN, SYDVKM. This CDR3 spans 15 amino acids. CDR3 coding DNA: TGTGCCAGCAGAAAAGGGGACAGGGAAACCGGGGAGCTGTTTTTT. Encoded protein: CASRKGDRETGELFF.

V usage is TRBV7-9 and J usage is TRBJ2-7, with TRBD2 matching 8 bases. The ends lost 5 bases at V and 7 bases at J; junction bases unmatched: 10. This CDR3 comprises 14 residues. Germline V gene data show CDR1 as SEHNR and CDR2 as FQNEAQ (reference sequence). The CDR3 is CASSPGTREGEQYF. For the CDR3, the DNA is TGTGCCAGCAGCCCAGGGACTCGGGAGGGGGAGCAGTACTTC.

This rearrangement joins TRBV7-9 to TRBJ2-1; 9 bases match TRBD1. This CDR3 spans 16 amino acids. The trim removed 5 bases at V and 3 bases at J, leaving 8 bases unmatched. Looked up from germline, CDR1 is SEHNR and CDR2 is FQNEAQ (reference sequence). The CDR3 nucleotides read TGTGCCAGCAGCCTCCCGGGACAGGGTTACTACAATGAGCAGTTCTTC. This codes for CASSLPGQGYYNEQFF.

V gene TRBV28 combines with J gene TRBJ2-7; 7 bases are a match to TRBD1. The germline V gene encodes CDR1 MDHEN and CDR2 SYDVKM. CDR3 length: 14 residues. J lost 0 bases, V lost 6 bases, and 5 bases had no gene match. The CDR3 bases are TGTGCCAGCAGCCTACGGGACAGCTCCTACGAGCAGTACTTC. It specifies CASSLRDSSYEQYF.

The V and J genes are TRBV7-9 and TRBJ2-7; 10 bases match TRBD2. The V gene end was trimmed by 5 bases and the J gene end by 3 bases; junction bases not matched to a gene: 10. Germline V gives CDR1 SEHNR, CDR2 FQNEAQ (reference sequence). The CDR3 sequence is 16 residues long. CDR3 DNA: TGTGCCAGCAGCCTCGGTGGTAGCGGGGGGATCTACGAGCAGTACTTC. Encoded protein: CASSLGGSGGIYEQYF.

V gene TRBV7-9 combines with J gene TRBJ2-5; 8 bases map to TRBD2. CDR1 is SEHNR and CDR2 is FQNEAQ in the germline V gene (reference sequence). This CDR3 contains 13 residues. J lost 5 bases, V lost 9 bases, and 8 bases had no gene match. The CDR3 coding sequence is TGTGCCAGTTCGGGGGGGCCTTCGGAGACCCAGTACTTC. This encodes CASSGGPSETQYF.

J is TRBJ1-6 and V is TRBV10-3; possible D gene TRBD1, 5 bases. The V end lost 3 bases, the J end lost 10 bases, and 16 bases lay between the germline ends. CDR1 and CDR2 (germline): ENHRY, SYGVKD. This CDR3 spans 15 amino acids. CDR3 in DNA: TGTGCCATCAGTGACCACTATGGACAACCCTCACCCCTCCACTTT. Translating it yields CAISDHYGQPSPLHF.

The CDR3 loop reads CASSLSLLGAGVTGELFF. The CDR3 coding sequence is TGTGCCAGCAGTTTATCGTTGCTCGGAGCGGGGGTTACCGGGGAGCTGTTTTTT. The chain combines TRBV27 with TRBJ2-2, with 8 positions matching TRBD2. V trimming: 0 bases; J trimming: 5 bases; junction bases outside the gene matches: 11. Germline CDR1 MNHEY, CDR2 SMNVEV (reference sequence). The length of the CDR3 is 18 residues.

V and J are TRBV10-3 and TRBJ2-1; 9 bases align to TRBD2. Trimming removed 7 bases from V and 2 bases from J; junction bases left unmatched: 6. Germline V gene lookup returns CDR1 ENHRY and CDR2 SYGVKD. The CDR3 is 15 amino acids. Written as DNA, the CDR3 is TGTGCCATCACCCCTAGCGGGGTGCCCTACAATGAGCAGTTCTTC. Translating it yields CAITPSGVPYNEQFF.

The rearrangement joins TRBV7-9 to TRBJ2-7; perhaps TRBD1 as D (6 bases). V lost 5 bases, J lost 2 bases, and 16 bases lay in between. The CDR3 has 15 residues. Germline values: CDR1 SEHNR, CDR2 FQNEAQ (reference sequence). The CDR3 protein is CASSQGAGAAYEQYF. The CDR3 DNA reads TGTGCCAGCAGCCAAGGGGCAGGGGCAGCCTACGAGCAGTACTTC.

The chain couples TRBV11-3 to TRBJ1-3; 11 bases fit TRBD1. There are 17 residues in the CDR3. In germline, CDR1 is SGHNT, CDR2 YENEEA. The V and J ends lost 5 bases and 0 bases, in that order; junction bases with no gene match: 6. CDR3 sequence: CASSTGQGAYSGNTIYF. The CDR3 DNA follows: TGTGCCAGCAGCACAGGACAGGGGGCTTACTCTGGAAACACCATATATTTT.

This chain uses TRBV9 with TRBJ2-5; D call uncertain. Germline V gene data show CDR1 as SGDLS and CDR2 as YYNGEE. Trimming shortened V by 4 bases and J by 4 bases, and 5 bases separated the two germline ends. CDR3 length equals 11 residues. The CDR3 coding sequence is TGTGCCAGCAGCTCAGGAGAGACCCAGTACTTC. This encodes CASSSGETQYF.

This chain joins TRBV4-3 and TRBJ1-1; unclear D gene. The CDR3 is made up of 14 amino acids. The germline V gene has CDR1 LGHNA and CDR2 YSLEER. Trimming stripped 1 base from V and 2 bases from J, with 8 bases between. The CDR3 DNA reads TGCGCCAGCAGCCAAGCCCCTACTAACACTGAAGCTTTCTTT. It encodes CASSQAPTNTEAFF.

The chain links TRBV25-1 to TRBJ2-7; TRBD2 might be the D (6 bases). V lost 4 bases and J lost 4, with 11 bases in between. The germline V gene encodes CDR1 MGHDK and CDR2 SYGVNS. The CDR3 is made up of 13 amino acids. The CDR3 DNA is TGTGCCAGCAGTGTCATAGGAGGGTACGAGCAGTACTTC. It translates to CASSVIGGYEQYF.